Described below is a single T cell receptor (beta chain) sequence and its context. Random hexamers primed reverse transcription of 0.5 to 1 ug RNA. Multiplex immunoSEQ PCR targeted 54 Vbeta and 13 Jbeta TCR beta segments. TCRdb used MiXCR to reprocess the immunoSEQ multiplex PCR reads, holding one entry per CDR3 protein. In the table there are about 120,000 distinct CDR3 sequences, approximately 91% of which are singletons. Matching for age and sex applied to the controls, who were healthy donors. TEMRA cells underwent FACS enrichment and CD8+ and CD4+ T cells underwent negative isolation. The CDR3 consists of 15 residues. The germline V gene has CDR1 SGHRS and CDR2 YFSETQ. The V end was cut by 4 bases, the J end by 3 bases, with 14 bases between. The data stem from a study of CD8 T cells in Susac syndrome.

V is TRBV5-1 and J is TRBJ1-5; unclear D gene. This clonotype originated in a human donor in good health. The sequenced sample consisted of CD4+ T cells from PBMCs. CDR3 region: CASSLEGGINQPQHF. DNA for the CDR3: TGCGCCAGCAGCCTTGAAGGAGGGATCAATCAGCCCCAGCATTTT.